This T cell receptor beta chain originates from a study of shared clonotypes between healthy human individuals. Whole-study results and caveats: Tissues were not sampled, only blood, and their repertoires likely differ.

At the deep level, the assay was run. Profiled with immunoSEQ multiplex PCR; TCRdb holds only in-frame clones, not every one. The data show over 950,000 clones, roughly 77% seen once. Remarks on this clone: Its specificity is not known. The junction shows a germline mismatch at one end, possibly a read error.

There are 11 residues in the CDR3. Per the germline V gene, CDR1 is SQVTM and CDR2 is ANQGSEA. The sequenced material came from memory CD4+ T cells from PBMCs. Regarding subset: CD45RA-negative fraction. V is TRBV29-1 and J is TRBJ2-7; no definite D call. The TCR comes from a man between 18 and 35 years old in good health. Some clones in this sample may be carry-over from other donors' samples. The CDR3: CSVEGAYEKYF. The CDR3 nucleotides read TGCAGCGTTGAAGGGGCCTACGAGAAGTACTTC.